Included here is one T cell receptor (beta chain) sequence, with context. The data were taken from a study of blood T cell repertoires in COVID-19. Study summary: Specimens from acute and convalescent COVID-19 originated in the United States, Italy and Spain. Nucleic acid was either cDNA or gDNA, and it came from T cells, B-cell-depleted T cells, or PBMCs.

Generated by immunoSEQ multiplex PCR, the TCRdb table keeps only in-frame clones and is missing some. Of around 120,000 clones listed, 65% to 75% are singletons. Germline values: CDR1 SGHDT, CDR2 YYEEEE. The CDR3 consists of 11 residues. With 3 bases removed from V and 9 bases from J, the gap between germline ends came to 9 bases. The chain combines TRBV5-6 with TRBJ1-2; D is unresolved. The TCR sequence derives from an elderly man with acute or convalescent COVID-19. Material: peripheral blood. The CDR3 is CASSSQFSYTF. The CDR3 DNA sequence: TGTGCCAGCAGCTCCCAATTCAGCTACACCTTC.